The 32 T cell receptor beta chains given below trace back to one sample, sequenced in a study of T cell responses to AZD1222 COVID-19 vaccine. Assay: immunoSEQ multiplex PCR; the TCRdb copy retains only in-frame clones and omits some. Of about 130,000 clones in the sample, 93% were seen once. The input for sequencing was peripheral blood, taken on day 0 of AZD1222 vaccination. The receptors were sampled from an adult in good health.

This chain links TRBV5-6 with TRBJ1-1; the match to TRBD1 covers 8 bases. Trimming cost V 4 bases and J 0 bases; bases outside gene matches: 8. The CDR3 is 16 residues long. CDR1 is SGHDT, CDR2 YYEEEE, per germline. CDR3 coding DNA: TGTGCCAGCAGCACCCCGGGACAGGCCATGAACACTGAAGCTTTCTTT. As protein: CASSTPGQAMNTEAFF.

V and J are TRBV7-2 and TRBJ1-4; D gene uncertain. V lost 1 base and J lost 3, with 9 bases in between. Germline lookup yields CDR1 SGHTA and CDR2 FQGNSA. The CDR3 has 15 residues. As DNA, the CDR3 is TGTGCCAGCAGCTTAGGGTCACCCTCTAATGAAAAACTGTTTTTT. Amino acids: CASSLGSPSNEKLFF.

This chain uses TRBV6-5 with TRBJ2-1, with TRBD2 matching 8 bases. J was trimmed by 0 bases and V by 4 bases; bases with no gene match: 5. The CDR3 loop spans 16 amino acids. Germline values: CDR1 MNHEY, CDR2 SVGAGI. Here the CDR3 DNA reads TGTGCCAGCAGTTTTAGCGGGACGAGCTCCTACAATGAGCAGTTCTTC. The encoded protein is CASSFSGTSSYNEQFF.

The rearrangement joins TRBV18 to TRBJ2-2; D perhaps matches TRBD1 (6 bases). Germline CDR1 and CDR2: KGHSH and LQKENI. The CDR3 runs to 16 residues. Trimming left V 3 bases short and J 0 bases short, with 11 bases between. DNA for the CDR3: TGTGCCAGCTCACCCGACAGGATAACGAACACCGGGGAGCTGTTTTTT. It yields the protein CASSPDRITNTGELFF.

This clone was counted between two and nine times. This chain uses TRBV18 with TRBJ2-7; a weak D match, TRBD1 (6 bases). Trimming shortened V by 4 bases and J by 2 bases, and 15 bases separated the two germline ends. This CDR3 region has 15 residues. Per the germline V gene, CDR1 is KGHSH and CDR2 is LQKENI. The CDR3 DNA is TGTGCCAGCTCACTCGGGACACCTCAGACCTACGAGCAGTACTTC. This gives the protein CASSLGTPQTYEQYF.

The gene calls are TRBV7-2 and TRBJ1-6; D possibly corresponds to TRBD1 (5 bases). CDR1 and CDR2 (germline): SGHTA, FQGNSA. The CDR3 is 15 residues long. With 5 bases removed from V and 7 bases from J, the gap between germline ends came to 15 bases. The CDR3 region is CASSPGLPLNSPLHF. The CDR3 coding sequence is TGTGCCAGCAGCCCGGGACTGCCTTTAAATTCACCCCTCCACTTT.

The V gene is TRBV2, the J gene TRBJ1-5; D is uncertain. Germline V gives CDR1 SNHLY, CDR2 FYNNEI. V was cut by 3 bases and J by 0 bases, with 9 bases left in between. There are 15 residues in the CDR3. As DNA, the CDR3 is TGTGCCAGCAGTGAGGCGGACTATAGCAATCAGCCCCAGCATTTT. Residues: CASSEADYSNQPQHF.

The chain employs TRBV16 and TRBJ1-6; the D is unclear. V was shortened by 3 bases and J by 10 bases, with 7 bases between the two germline ends. The CDR3 has 12 residues. Germline V gene lookup returns CDR1 KGHSY and CDR2 FQNENV. The CDR3 nucleotides read TGTGCCAGCAGCCATCGGGTCTCACCCCTCCACTTT. Translated, it gives CASSHRVSPLHF.

The J gene is TRBJ2-2, the V gene TRBV15; possibly TRBD1 or TRBD2 for D (5 bases each). From germline, CDR1 is LNHNV and CDR2 YYDKDF (reference sequence). Trimming left V 1 base short and J 5 bases short, with 14 bases between. The length of the CDR3 is 16 residues. CDR3 region: CATSRGPGRDTGELFF. CDR3 DNA: TGTGCCACCAGCAGAGGACCGGGACGGGATACCGGGGAGCTGTTTTTT.

J is TRBJ2-5 and V is TRBV28, with D possibly matching TRBD2 (5 bases). The CDR3 contains 14 residues. Germline V lookup: CDR1 MDHEN, CDR2 SYDVKM. The V end was cut by 2 bases, the J end by 5 bases, with 12 bases between. CDR3 protein: CASSLRGIAETQYF. CDR3 DNA: TGTGCCAGCAGTTTACGGGGTATCGCGGAGACCCAGTACTTC. Full variable domain (outside the CDR3, taken from reference TRBV28 and TRBJ2-5): DVKVTQSSRYLVKRTGEKVFLECVQDMDHENMFWYRQDPGLGLRLIYFSYDVKMKEKGDIPEGYSVSREKKERFSLILESASTNQTSMYLCASSLRGIAETQYFGPGTRLLVL.

The chain joins TRBV3-1 (or the pseudogene TRBV3-2) to TRBJ2-1; no definite D call. The CDR3 totals 16 residues. V lost 1 base and J 3 bases, leaving 13 bases between the germline ends. Germline CDR1 LGHDT, CDR2 YNNKEL (reference sequence). CDR3 residues: CASSQGLASVYNEQFF. The CDR3 region has the DNA TGTGCCAGCAGCCAAGGGCTGGCTTCGGTCTACAATGAGCAGTTCTTC.

The chain is built from TRBV6-5 and TRBJ1-1, with 10 bases fitting TRBD1. This CDR3 region has 13 residues. CDR1 MNHEY and CDR2 SVGAGI come from the germline V gene. V shed 6 bases, J shed 10 bases, and the junction held 8 bases outside the gene matches. The CDR3 reads CASRQGQGPGAFF. CDR3 DNA: TGTGCCAGCAGACAGGGACAGGGGCCCGGAGCTTTCTTT.

This rearrangement joins TRBV4-1 to TRBJ1-2; D possibly corresponds to TRBD1 (5 bases). From germline, CDR1 is MGHRA and CDR2 YSYEKL. The CDR3 contains 18 residues. Trimming stripped 4 bases from V and 0 bases from J, with 21 bases between. CDR3 sequence: CASSPIARTLTSNYGYTF. In nucleotides, the CDR3 is TGCGCCAGCAGCCCCATCGCCCGGACACTTACTTCTAACTATGGCTACACCTTC.

CDR3 loop: CASSFGTGELTFF. The CDR3 bases are TGTGCCAGCAGTTTCGGGACAGGGGAACTAACTTTCTTT. The chain combines TRBV27 with TRBJ1-1; the match to TRBD1 covers 10 bases. The V gene end was trimmed by 3 bases and the J gene end by 12 bases; junction bases not matched to a gene: 7. In germline, CDR1 is MNHEY, CDR2 SMNVEV (reference sequence). CDR3 length: 13 amino acids.

The chain carries TRBV6-1 and TRBJ2-7; 9 bases line up with TRBD2. Trimming took 4 bases from V and 5 from J; bases not matched to a gene: 15. Germline CDR1 reads MNHNS; CDR2 reads SASEGT. The CDR3 consists of 17 residues. This chain's CDR3 is CASSGGGISGSGHEQYF. CDR3 DNA: TGTGCCAGCAGTGGGGGTGGGATTAGCGGGAGCGGACACGAGCAGTACTTC.

Note on this clone: Sequence at one end of the junction differs from germline and may be a read error. This chain uses TRBV19 with TRBJ2-1, with D perhaps TRBD2 (5 bases). The CDR3 runs to 14 residues. Looked up from germline, CDR1 is LNHDA and CDR2 is SQIVND (reference sequence). CDR3 region: CASSIASLQAERVF. The DNA of the CDR3 is TGTGCCAGTAGTATCGCCTCCTTGCAGGCCGAGAGGGTCTTC.

The chain uses TRBV5-1 and TRBJ2-1; 13 bases fit TRBD2. The germline gives CDR1 SGHRS, CDR2 YFSETQ. This CDR3 is built from 16 residues. V gave up 1 base and J gave up 9 bases; unmatched junction bases: 7. The CDR3 DNA reads TGCGCCAGCAGCTTGCGTGGACTAGCGGGAGCGGGTGAGCAGTTCTTC. This translates into CASSLRGLAGAGEQFF.

The genes are TRBV28 and TRBJ1-1; the match to TRBD1 covers 7 bases. V trimming: 6 bases; J trimming: 8 bases; junction bases outside the gene matches: 0. The CDR3 spans 10 residues. Germline values: CDR1 MDHEN, CDR2 SYDVKM. CDR3 residues: CASRDREAFF. The CDR3, as DNA: TGTGCCAGCAGGGACAGGGAAGCTTTCTTT.

With regard to this clone: Other DNA sequences in the sample encode the same CDR3. The rearrangement uses TRBV28 and TRBJ2-7; D perhaps matches TRBD1 (5 bases). Deletions cut 4 bases from V and 4 bases from J, with 5 bases between. The germline V gene has CDR1 MDHEN and CDR2 SYDVKM. This CDR3 has 11 residues. The CDR3 DNA is TGTGCCAGCAGTTACAGGTACGAGCAGTACTTC. Translating gives CASSYRYEQYF.

V usage is TRBV7-2 and J usage is TRBJ1-1; 8 bases are a match to TRBD1. V lost 4 bases, J lost 5 bases, and 6 bases stayed unmatched. Germline V gene data show CDR1 as SGHTA and CDR2 as FQGNSA. This CDR3 comprises 14 residues. The CDR3 spells CASSSQGAGTEAFF. The CDR3 DNA is TGTGCCAGCAGCTCCCAGGGGGCGGGGACTGAAGCTTTCTTT.

The V gene is TRBV28, the J gene TRBJ1-2, with D possibly being TRBD1 (6 bases). V was trimmed by 8 bases and J by 2 bases, leaving 15 bases between them. The CDR3 contains 14 residues. The V gene's germline CDR1 is MDHEN and CDR2 SYDVKM. The CDR3, as DNA: TGTGCCAGCGCGAGCCGCGGACAGAACTATGGCTACACCTTC. This encodes CASASRGQNYGYTF.

This chain links TRBV4-1 with TRBJ1-1; D remains unclear. Per germline, CDR1 MGHRA and CDR2 YSYEKL. V shed 3 bases and J shed 1 base, with 12 bases lying between them. CDR3 size: 15 residues. CDR3 protein: CASSHRGLTNTEAFF. The CDR3 nucleotides read TGCGCCAGCAGCCACCGTGGACTGACGAACACTGAAGCTTTCTTT.

The chain combines TRBV7-3 with TRBJ2-1, with D perhaps being TRBD1 or TRBD2 (5 bases each). Trimming shortened V by 5 bases and J by 4 bases, and 15 bases separated the two germline ends. Germline assignment: CDR1 SGHTA and CDR2 FQGTGA. The length of the CDR3 is 15 residues. In nucleotides, the CDR3 is TGTGCCAGCAGCCGGGACGGATTAGGTTACAATGAGCAGTTCTTC. Protein: CASSRDGLGYNEQFF. The entire variable domain, with the rest obtained from reference TRBV7-3 and TRBJ2-1, is as follows: GAGVSQTPSNKVTEKGKYVELRCDPISGHTALYWYRQSLGQGPEFLIYFQGTGAADDSGLPNDRFFAVRPEGSVSTLKIQRTERGDSAVYLCASSRDGLGYNEQFFGPGTRLTVL.

The V call is TRBV27, the J call TRBJ1-1; D is unclear. CDR3 length equals 13 residues. Trimming stripped 5 bases from V and 4 bases from J, with 11 bases between. In germline, CDR1 is MNHEY, CDR2 SMNVEV (reference sequence). CDR3: CASSKSLSTEAFF. CDR3 DNA sequence: TGTGCCAGCAGTAAATCCCTGAGCACTGAAGCTTTCTTT.

The genes are TRBV9 and TRBJ1-5; maybe TRBD1 (5 bases). V gave up 4 bases and J gave up 5 bases, with 13 bases separating them. This CDR3 is built from 14 residues. Germline CDR1 and CDR2: SGDLS and YYNGEE. The CDR3 DNA reads as TGTGCCAGCAGCTCCAGTTCAGGGTATCAGCCCCAGCATTTT. This encodes CASSSSSGYQPQHF.

The chain combines TRBV10-2 with TRBJ2-7; D is possibly TRBD2 (6 bases). The V and J ends lost 6 bases and 0 bases respectively, with 9 bases between them. CDR1 WSHSY and CDR2 SAAADI come from the germline V gene. The CDR3 loop spans 13 amino acids. The CDR3 region has the DNA TGCGCCAGCAGACTAGCTGCCTCCTACGAGCAGTACTTC. As protein: CASRLAASYEQYF.

The chain couples TRBV18 to TRBJ1-2, with 9 positions matching TRBD1. CDR1 and CDR2 (germline): KGHSH, LQKENI. The trim removed 6 bases at V and 6 bases at J, leaving 2 bases unmatched. This CDR3 is 12 amino acids long. CDR3: CASSRQGDGYTF. In nucleotides, the CDR3 is TGTGCCAGCTCTCGACAGGGGGATGGCTACACCTTC.

The chain uses TRBV7-3 and TRBJ2-3; D gene ambiguous. This CDR3 is 13 amino acids long. Germline-derived CDR1 and CDR2 are SGHTA and FQGTGA. Trimming pared 1 base from V and 6 bases from J, leaving 8 bases between. CDR3 amino acids: CASSLSLADTQYF. In DNA form, the CDR3 reads TGTGCCAGCAGCTTAAGTCTGGCTGATACGCAGTATTTT.

J is TRBJ2-1 and V is TRBV19; 7 nucleotides agree with TRBD2. The J segment lost 0 bases and the V segment lost 1 base, leaving 9 bases of the junction unmatched. This CDR3 is 18 amino acids long. Germline V gives CDR1 LNHDA, CDR2 SQIVND (reference sequence). The CDR3 sequence: CASSIALGRRTSYNEQFF. CDR3 in DNA: TGTGCCAGTAGTATAGCCCTCGGGAGGCGCACCTCCTACAATGAGCAGTTCTTC.

This chain joins TRBV5-4 and TRBJ2-4; possibly TRBD1 or TRBD2 for D (6 bases each). CDR1 and CDR2 from the germline V gene are SGHNT and YYREEE (reference sequence). Trimming removed 3 bases at V and 1 base at J, with 14 bases between. The length of the CDR3 is 16 residues. The CDR3 spells CASSSRVGGAKNIQYF. In DNA, the CDR3 is TGTGCCAGCAGCTCCCGAGTGGGGGGCGCCAAAAACATTCAGTACTTC.

This rearrangement joins TRBV19 to TRBJ2-1, with 7 nucleotides matching TRBD2. The CDR3 sequence is 16 residues long. J was trimmed by 1 base and V by 7 bases; bases with no gene match: 10. Germline CDR1 is LNHDA and CDR2 is SQIVND (reference sequence). CDR3 DNA sequence: TGTGCCAGTACAAAAAGCGGGATTCAGTCCTACAATGAGCAGTTCTTC. This gives the protein CASTKSGIQSYNEQFF. Full variable domain (remainder filled in from reference TRBV19 and TRBJ2-1): DGGITQSPKYLFRKEGQNVTLSCEQNLNHDAMYWYRQDPGQGLRLIYYSQIVNDFQKGDIAEGYSVSREKKESFPLTVTSAQKNPTAFYLCASTKSGIQSYNEQFFGPGTRLTVL.

The V call is TRBV7-2, the J call TRBJ2-3; 12 bases line up with TRBD2. The CDR3 has 15 residues. With 5 bases clipped from V and 3 bases from J, the junction kept 3 bases outside the gene matches. Germline V gene data show CDR1 as SGHTA and CDR2 as FQGNSA. The CDR3 bases are TGTGCCAGCAGCCGTACTAGCGGGAGGACAGATACGCAGTATTTT. Protein product: CASSRTSGRTDTQYF.